This entry concerns a single T cell receptor (beta chain). These data originate in a study of blood T cell repertoires in COVID-19. Original methodology: Amplification of reference gene primers provided the estimated nucleated cell counts. Sequencing was performed with immunoSEQ multiplex PCR; in TCRdb, only in-frame clones are kept and a portion is missing. That table supplies the V and J calls and clone size; D and trimming were determined from the DNA. The sample has 90,000 or so clones, 90% to 95% seen once. Per the germline V gene, CDR1 is LGHDT and CDR2 is YNNKEL (reference sequence). The CDR3 extends over 15 amino acids. The trim removed 4 bases at V and 6 bases at J, leaving 5 bases unmatched.

The sequenced sample was peripheral blood. This sequence was found in a human donor with active COVID-19. The donor label of this sample is uncertain. The genes are TRBV3-1 (or the pseudogene TRBV3-2) and TRBJ1-6; 8 bases align to TRBD1. The CDR3, as DNA: TGTGCCAGCAGCCTGGGACAGGCAATTAATTCACCCCTCCACTTT. Encoded protein: CASSLGQAINSPLHF.